A single sample is the source of the 20 T cell receptor beta chains below, sequenced in a study of naive and memory T cell subsets. Two oligonucleotides, mixed equimolar, formed the beta constant-region primer covering TRBC1 and TRBC2. One entry per CDR3 protein results from TCRdb running MiXCR on the UMI-ligation and nested PCR reads. The sample lists under 150,000 distinct CDR3 sequences, about a sixth occurring once. The specimen was naive CD4+ T cells from blood. These receptors all stem from a human donor in good health.

This clonotype was detected many times. The CDR3 loop is CSVEDRGLETQYF. The CDR3 nucleotides are TGCAGCGTTGAGGACAGGGGGCTTGAGACCCAGTACTTC. This chain uses TRBV29-1 with TRBJ2-5; 11 bases map to TRBD1. The germline V gene encodes CDR1 SQVTM and CDR2 ANQGSEA. The CDR3 has 13 amino acids. With 3 bases clipped from V and 5 bases from J, the junction kept 2 bases outside the gene matches.

The rearrangement links TRBV11-2 to TRBJ2-2; the D gene is possibly TRBD2 (6 bases). Germline CDR1 and CDR2: SGHAT and FQNNGV. The CDR3 contains 16 residues. V gave up 5 bases and J gave up 4 bases, with 17 bases separating them. This CDR3 is CASSRYLAEGTGELFF. The CDR3 coding sequence is TGTGCCAGCAGCCGTTACTTGGCGGAGGGCACCGGGGAGCTGTTTTTT.

This chain links TRBV7-2 with TRBJ2-5; TRBD2 aligns across 9 bases. The CDR3 totals 16 residues. J gave up 0 bases and V 1 base, and 3 bases lay outside the gene matches. CDR1 is SGHTA and CDR2 is FQGNSA in the germline V gene. Here the CDR3 DNA reads TGTGCCAGCAGCTTAGTAGCGGGAGTAAACCAAGAGACCCAGTACTTC. Protein sequence: CASSLVAGVNQETQYF.

This clonotype was seen more than once but under ten times. The DNA of the CDR3 is TGTGCCAGCGATTATACTAGCGGGATAGGGGAGCAGTACTTC. Translated: CASDYTSGIGEQYF. The chain has TRBV2 and TRBJ2-7, with 10 bases matching TRBD2. J gave up 7 bases and V 8 bases, and 11 bases lay outside the gene matches. Per the germline V gene, CDR1 is SNHLY and CDR2 is FYNNEI. The length of the CDR3 is 14 residues. Full variable domain (remainder filled in from reference TRBV2 and TRBJ2-7): EPEVTQTPSHQVTQMGQEVILRCVPISNHLYFYWYRQILGQKVEFLVSFYNNEISEKSEIFDDQFSVERPDGSNFTLKIRSTKLEDSAMYFCASDYTSGIGEQYFGPGTRLTVT.

Ten or more counts support this clonotype. The V gene is TRBV12-3 or TRBV12-4, the J gene TRBJ1-1; the D is unclear. V shed 3 bases and J shed 0 bases, with 2 bases lying between them. This CDR3 has 12 amino acids. The CDR3, as DNA: TGTGCCAGCAGTTTGTTGAACACTGAAGCTTTCTTT. Encoded protein: CASSLLNTEAFF.

This clonotype was counted many times. This rearrangement joins TRBV6-5 to TRBJ1-5; TRBD1 matches at 10 bases. Germline V gene sequence: CDR1 MNHEY, CDR2 SVGAGI. Trimming removed 4 bases from V and 5 bases from J; junction bases left unmatched: 2. The CDR3 has 14 amino acids. The CDR3 coding sequence is TGTGCCAGCAGTTTCGGGACAGGGGATCAGCCCCAGCATTTT. It encodes CASSFGTGDQPQHF.

This clonotype was seen a handful of times. V usage is TRBV29-1 and J usage is TRBJ2-3, with 8 nucleotides matching TRBD2. Germline CDR1 reads SQVTM; CDR2 reads ANQGSEA. Trimming cost V 2 bases and J 2 bases; bases outside gene matches: 3. The CDR3 has 14 residues. The CDR3 nucleotides are TGCAGCGTTGAAACTAGCGGATACACAGATACGCAGTATTTT. This encodes CSVETSGYTDTQYF.

This clonotype was seen more than once but under ten times. The V call is TRBV29-1, the J call TRBJ2-7; no firm D call. V was clipped by 7 bases and J by 5 bases, with 15 bases between them. The CDR3 loop spans 12 amino acids. From germline, CDR1 is SQVTM and CDR2 ANQGSEA. CDR3 sequence (DNA): TGCAGCGCCGACGGGCCTCGCGACGAGCAGTACTTC. Residues: CSADGPRDEQYF.

This clonotype showed up just a few times. The rearrangement links TRBV11-2 to TRBJ2-1; D may be TRBD1 (6 bases). Germline loops: CDR1 SGHAT, CDR2 FQNNGV. Trimming removed 1 base at V and 4 bases at J, with 14 bases between. The CDR3 is 16 residues long. The CDR3 DNA sequence: TGTGCCAGCAGCTTAGGGGGCAGGGGAAGGTACAATGAGCAGTTCTTC. Translating gives CASSLGGRGRYNEQFF.

The chain links TRBV10-3 to TRBJ2-7; perhaps TRBD2 as D (5 bases). Trimming took off 10 bases at V and 5 bases at J, with 12 bases between the two ends. CDR1 and CDR2 (germline): ENHRY, SYGVKD. The CDR3 covers 11 residues. The CDR3 here is CATSGLDEQYF. In DNA, the CDR3 is TGTGCCACATCGGGGTTGGACGAGCAGTACTTC.

The V gene is TRBV3-1, the J gene TRBJ2-5; D might be TRBD1 (6 bases). Trimming stripped 0 bases from V and 7 bases from J, with 12 bases between. Germline V lookup: CDR1 LGHDT, CDR2 YNNKEL (reference sequence). The CDR3 is 14 amino acids. The CDR3 loop is CASSQDRRGGTQYF. DNA for the CDR3: TGTGCCAGCAGCCAAGACCGACGAGGGGGGACCCAGTACTTC.

In this sample, this clonotype turned up a few times. This sequence joins TRBV29-1 and TRBJ2-1, with 10 bases matching TRBD2. From germline, CDR1 is SQVTM and CDR2 ANQGSEA. Trimming took 2 bases from V and 9 from J; bases not matched to a gene: 7. The CDR3 spans 14 residues. In nucleotides, the CDR3 is TGCAGCGTTGAAACGGGACTAGCGATACTTGAGCAGTTCTTC. This encodes CSVETGLAILEQFF.

This clonotype was counted ten times or more. The V and J genes are TRBV6-5 and TRBJ1-5; D is possibly TRBD1 (6 bases). V lost 6 bases and J lost 7, with 13 bases in between. Germline assignment: CDR1 MNHEY and CDR2 SVGAGI. This CDR3 is built from 13 residues. The CDR3 DNA follows: TGTGCCAGCAGACACAGGGACGGGCAGCCCCAGCATTTT. It translates to CASRHRDGQPQHF.

This clonotype has only a few counts. This chain joins TRBV28 and TRBJ2-7; 10 bases are a match to TRBD2. V was clipped by 2 bases and J by 7 bases; unmatched bases: 5. CDR3 length: 14 residues. From germline, CDR1 is MDHEN and CDR2 SYDVKM. In nucleotides, the CDR3 is TGTGCCAGCAGTTTAGAACTAGCGGGATGGGAGCAGTACTTC. This gives the protein CASSLELAGWEQYF.

J is TRBJ2-3 and V is TRBV2; TRBD2 matches at 12 bases. This CDR3 comprises 17 residues. CDR1 is SNHLY, CDR2 FYNNEI, per germline. The V segment lost 2 bases and the J segment 3 bases; nucleotides outside the gene matches: 6. The CDR3 sequence is CASSELVLAGGTDTQYF. The CDR3 bases are TGTGCCAGCAGTGAACTCGTTCTAGCGGGAGGGACAGATACGCAGTATTTT. The full variable domain, rest sourced from reference TRBV2 and TRBJ2-3, is EPEVTQTPSHQVTQMGQEVILRCVPISNHLYFYWYRQILGQKVEFLVSFYNNEISEKSEIFDDQFSVERPDGSNFTLKIRSTKLEDSAMYFCASSELVLAGGTDTQYFGPGTRLTVL.

The genes are TRBV5-1 and TRBJ2-1; TRBD1 aligns across 8 bases. The CDR3 is 14 amino acids. Per the germline V gene, CDR1 is SGHRS and CDR2 is YFSETQ. V shed 4 bases and J 6 bases; nucleotides not matched to a gene: 6. This CDR3 reads CASSQDGQGNEQFF. The CDR3 DNA reads TGCGCCAGCAGCCAAGACGGACAGGGCAATGAGCAGTTCTTC.

The chain carries TRBV20-1 and TRBJ1-1; 7 positions match TRBD1. This CDR3 has 14 residues. The V gene end was trimmed by 0 bases and the J gene end by 1 base; junction bases not matched to a gene: 2. Germline CDR1 is DFQATT and CDR2 is SNEGSKA (reference sequence). CDR3 nucleotide sequence: TGCAGTGCTAGAGAACGGACAGGGAACACTGAAGCTTTCTTT. This gives the protein CSARERTGNTEAFF.

This clonotype has ten or more counts. The rearrangement uses TRBV5-1 and TRBJ2-4, with D perhaps TRBD1 (6 bases). The CDR3 is 16 amino acids. Germline V gene lookup returns CDR1 SGHRS and CDR2 YFSETQ. V was cut by 0 bases and J by 0 bases, with 10 bases left in between. The chain's CDR3 is CASSLEGHIAKNIQYF. In nucleotides, the CDR3 is TGCGCCAGCAGCTTGGAGGGACACATAGCCAAAAACATTCAGTACTTC. The whole variable domain, remainder taken from reference TRBV5-1 and TRBJ2-4, is KAGVTQTPRYLIKTRGQQVTLSCSPISGHRSVSWYQQTPGQGLQFLFEYFSETQRNKGNFPGRFSGRQFSNSRSEMNVSTLELGDSALYLCASSLEGHIAKNIQYFGAGTRLSVL.

The table lists this clonotype with a few counts. V usage is TRBV2 and J usage is TRBJ2-3, with D possibly matching TRBD1 (5 bases). CDR3 size: 13 residues. Trimming stripped 6 bases from V and 2 bases from J, with 9 bases between. Germline loops: CDR1 SNHLY, CDR2 FYNNEI. In nucleotides, the CDR3 is TGTGCCAGCAGGATAGGGGTCACAGATACGCAGTATTTT. This codes for CASRIGVTDTQYF.

This chain links TRBV28 with TRBJ2-1; D is possibly TRBD1 or TRBD2 (5 bases each). Germline V gives CDR1 MDHEN, CDR2 SYDVKM. This CDR3 spans 13 amino acids. Trimming took 6 bases from V and 2 from J, leaving 8 bases between them. The CDR3 protein is CASSGAPYNEQFF. The CDR3 DNA reads as TGTGCCAGCAGCGGGGCCCCCTACAATGAGCAGTTCTTC.